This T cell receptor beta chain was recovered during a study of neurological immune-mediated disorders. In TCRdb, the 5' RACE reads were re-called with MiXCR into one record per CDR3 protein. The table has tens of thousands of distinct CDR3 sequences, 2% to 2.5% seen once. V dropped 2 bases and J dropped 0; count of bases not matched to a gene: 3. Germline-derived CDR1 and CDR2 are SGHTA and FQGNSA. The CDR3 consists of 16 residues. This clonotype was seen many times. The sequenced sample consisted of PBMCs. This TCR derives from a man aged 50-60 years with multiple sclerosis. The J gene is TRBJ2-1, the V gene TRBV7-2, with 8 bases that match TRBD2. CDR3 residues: CASSLNGGVSYNEQFF. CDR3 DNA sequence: TGTGCCAGCAGCTTAAACGGGGGGGTCTCCTACAATGAGCAGTTCTTC.